One sample yielded the 16 T cell receptor beta chains listed below, sequenced in a study of shared clonotypes between healthy human individuals. Profiling relied on immunoSEQ multiplex PCR, and the TCRdb table lists in-frame clones only, not all of them. The repertoire holds over 2 million clones, with 85% to 95% as singletons. The sample consisted of naive CD4+ T cells from PBMCs. The sample's subset: CD45RA+ positively selected. Receptors originate from a man between 18 and 35 years old in good health. Some clones in this sample may be carry-over from other donors' samples.

This clone was seen just once. This chain links TRBV7-9 with TRBJ1-3, with 9 bases identical to TRBD1. J gave up 0 bases and V 4 bases, and 7 bases lay outside the gene matches. The CDR3 covers 17 residues. Germline V gene sequence: CDR1 SEHNR, CDR2 FQNEAQ (reference sequence). Here the CDR3 DNA reads TGTGCCAGCAGCTCGTTGGGGACAGGGCGCTCTGGAAACACCATATATTTT. Its protein is CASSSLGTGRSGNTIYF.

The chain links TRBV9 to TRBJ2-5; weak D call: TRBD1 (7 bases). V was pared by 0 bases and J by 1 base, with 13 bases between. The CDR3 runs to 16 residues. The germline V gene has CDR1 SGDLS and CDR2 YYNGEE. CDR3: CASSVGAGGGQETQYF. The CDR3 DNA sequence: TGTGCCAGCAGCGTAGGGGCAGGGGGAGGCCAAGAGACCCAGTACTTC.

As regards this clone: Different DNA sequences within this sample yield the same CDR3. The chain links TRBV7-3 to TRBJ2-3, with D tentatively TRBD1 (5 bases). CDR1 and CDR2 from the germline V gene are SGHTA and FQGTGA. The length of the CDR3 is 13 residues. V lost 5 bases and J 2 bases, leaving 8 bases between the germline ends. CDR3 DNA sequence: TGTGCCAGCAGCCAGGGCTCCACAGATACGCAGTATTTT. This encodes CASSQGSTDTQYF.

The CDR3 nucleotides read TGTGCCAGCACCGTCAGCGGGAGCTCCTACAATGAGCAGTTCTTC. Protein sequence: CASTVSGSSYNEQFF. This chain connects TRBV6-1 to TRBJ2-1; 8 nucleotides line up with TRBD2. Trimming took 7 bases from V and 0 from J; bases not matched to a gene: 5. Germline V gives CDR1 MNHNS, CDR2 SASEGT. This CDR3 comprises 15 residues.

The chain combines TRBV28 with TRBJ1-1; the match to TRBD1 covers 8 bases. V lost 5 bases and J lost 2; bases outside the gene matches: 7. Germline V gene data show CDR1 as MDHEN and CDR2 as SYDVKM. CDR3 length: 15 residues. The CDR3 loop reads CASSLQGGYNTEAFF. The CDR3 DNA is TGTGCCAGCAGTCTACAGGGGGGTTATAACACTGAAGCTTTCTTT.

This clone showed up just once. This sequence joins TRBV5-1 and TRBJ2-3, with a tentative D call TRBD2 (5 bases). The CDR3 totals 16 residues. Deletions cut 3 bases from V and 2 bases from J, with 16 bases between. Per germline, CDR1 SGHRS and CDR2 YFSETQ. The CDR3 region has the DNA TGCGCCAGCAGCTCCCTGGACTCTGCCTCCACAGATACGCAGTATTTT. Translated, it gives CASSSLDSASTDTQYF.

Points on this clone: Other DNA sequences from this sample encode an identical CDR3 as well. The rearrangement uses TRBV27 and TRBJ2-1, with D uncertain. CDR3 size: 11 residues. Germline assignment: CDR1 MNHEY and CDR2 SMNVEV (reference sequence). V was cut by 6 bases and J by 3 bases, with 3 bases left in between. DNA for the CDR3: TGTGCCAGCAGCAACTACAATGAGCAGTTCTTC. Residues: CASSNYNEQFF.

The J gene is TRBJ2-4, the V gene TRBV6-1, with D tentatively TRBD1 (6 bases). CDR3 length: 16 residues. Trimming removed 2 bases at V and 2 bases at J, with 13 bases between. In germline, CDR1 is MNHNS, CDR2 SASEGT. The CDR3 DNA is TGTGCCAGCAGTGAAACAGGGCTAGGGTCCAAAAACATTCAGTACTTC. Translating it yields CASSETGLGSKNIQYF.

The gene calls are TRBV7-6 and TRBJ2-5; D unresolved. Germline V CDR1 and CDR2: SGHVS, FNYEAQ. The CDR3 length is 13 residues. V was cut by 10 bases and J by 2 bases, with 14 bases left in between. For the CDR3, the DNA is TGTGCCACCTCACCCGGACCACAAGAGACCCAGTACTTC. Its protein is CATSPGPQETQYF.

The chain couples TRBV5-4 to TRBJ1-5; D is unresolved. Germline V lookup: CDR1 SGHNT, CDR2 YYREEE (reference sequence). Trimming cost V 3 bases and J 1 base, with 14 bases left between them. This CDR3 contains 16 residues. The CDR3 DNA follows: TGTGCCAGCAGCTCCCGAACGGGTGGGAGCAATCAGCCCCAGCATTTT. Encoded protein: CASSSRTGGSNQPQHF.

The chain uses TRBV7-9 and TRBJ2-3; TRBD1 might be the D (5 bases). The CDR3 is made up of 15 amino acids. Germline lookup yields CDR1 SEHNR and CDR2 FQNEAQ (reference sequence). Trimming took off 2 bases at V and 3 bases at J, with 12 bases between the two ends. The DNA of the CDR3 is TGTGCCAGCAGCTTAACAGGTGAAGGGACAGATACGCAGTATTTT. This sequence encodes CASSLTGEGTDTQYF.

This clone was found a few times. Other DNA sequences in the same sample also yield this CDR3. The V call is TRBV30, the J call TRBJ1-1; 7 nucleotides align to TRBD1. The CDR3 has 12 residues. CDR1 GTSNPN and CDR2 SVGIG come from the germline V gene (reference sequence). J was trimmed by 5 bases and V by 4 bases; bases with no gene match: 4. This CDR3 reads CAWNRGSTEAFF. In DNA, the CDR3 is TGTGCCTGGAACAGGGGAAGTACTGAAGCTTTCTTT. Based on the CDR3 plus reference TRBV30 and TRBJ1-1, the full variable domain is SQTIHQWPATLVQPVGSPLSLECTVEGTSNPNLYWYRQAAGRGLQLLFYSVGIGQISSEVPQNLSASRPQDRQFILSSKKLLLSDSGFYLCAWNRGSTEAFFGQGTRLTVV.

The rearrangement joins TRBV28 to TRBJ2-2; 7 positions match TRBD2. There are 15 residues in the CDR3. With 6 bases clipped from V and 3 bases from J, the junction kept 7 bases outside the gene matches. Looked up from germline, CDR1 is MDHEN and CDR2 is SYDVKM. CDR3 DNA sequence: TGTGCCAGCAGGTCGGGAGGAAGTGACACCGGGGAGCTGTTTTTT. As protein: CASRSGGSDTGELFF.

CDR3 region: CASTKARGNQPQHF. In nucleotides, the CDR3 is TGTGCCAGCACCAAGGCCAGGGGCAATCAGCCCCAGCATTTT. The chain links TRBV6-5 to TRBJ1-5; the D gene is possibly TRBD1 (5 bases). Trimming pared 7 bases from V and 2 bases from J, leaving 12 bases between. This CDR3 is 14 amino acids long. Germline CDR1 reads MNHEY; CDR2 reads SVGAGI.

The chain is built from TRBV7-3 and TRBJ2-7, with D hard to call. V gave up 5 bases and J gave up 6 bases, with 14 bases separating them. Germline-derived CDR1 and CDR2 are SGHTA and FQGTGA. The CDR3 is 13 residues long. In DNA form, the CDR3 reads TGTGCCAGCAGCCTGGGGTTGTATGGCGAGCAGTACTTC. Protein product: CASSLGLYGEQYF.

The chain recombines TRBV5-4 with TRBJ2-5; 8 nucleotides agree with TRBD1. Germline V gives CDR1 SGHNT, CDR2 YYREEE (reference sequence). After removal of 4 bases from V and 2 bases from J, the junction contained 10 bases not matched to a gene. The CDR3 loop spans 16 amino acids. The CDR3 loop reads CASSTRTGPGQETQYF. As DNA, the CDR3 is TGTGCCAGCAGCACCCGGACAGGGCCGGGACAAGAGACCCAGTACTTC.